The next 21 T cell receptor beta chains were all read from a single sample in a study of human T cells and chemical hapten exposure. Regarding time point: healthy volunteer bleed at 6 weeks. The starting material, unfractionated whole blood, was used for total RNA extraction. TCRdb re-derived calls from the RACE reads in MiXCR, one entry per CDR3 protein. The data contain under 90,000 distinct CDR3 sequences, 8.6% of them singletons. Source material: whole blood. Every receptor here comes from a male donor in good health. Some clones in this sample may be carry-over from other donors' samples.

At least ten counts were recorded for this clonotype. The chain recombines TRBV12-3 or TRBV12-4 with TRBJ2-1, with no clear D. V was cut by 6 bases and J by 4 bases, with 13 bases left in between. This CDR3 has 14 amino acids. The CDR3 loop is CASRKESTYNEQFF. The CDR3, as DNA: TGTGCCAGCAGGAAGGAGTCCACATACAATGAGCAGTTCTTC.

The genes are TRBV3-1 and TRBJ2-7; no reliable D call. Trimming removed 1 base at V and 2 bases at J, with 6 bases between. Germline V gene sequence: CDR1 LGHDT, CDR2 YNNKEL (reference sequence). The CDR3 has 13 amino acids. The CDR3 DNA is TGTGCCAGCAGCCAAGGCAGAACCTACGAGCAGTACTTC. It codes for CASSQGRTYEQYF.

The V gene is TRBV15, the J gene TRBJ2-7, with 9 nucleotides matching TRBD1. The CDR3 runs to 15 residues. Germline-derived CDR1 and CDR2 are LNHNV and YYDKDF (reference sequence). V lost 0 bases to trimming and J lost 4 bases; unmatched junction nucleotides: 4. CDR3 sequence: CATSRDRDREYEQYF. The CDR3 nucleotides read TGTGCCACCAGCAGAGACCGGGACAGGGAGTACGAGCAGTACTTC.

V usage is TRBV27 and J usage is TRBJ2-5; TRBD1 is a possible D gene (5 bases). Looked up from germline, CDR1 is MNHEY and CDR2 is SMNVEV (reference sequence). The CDR3 is made up of 15 amino acids. V was clipped by 2 bases and J by 1 base, with 11 bases between them. The CDR3 DNA sequence: TGTGCCAGCAGTTTAAGGCGCAGGGTCCAAGAGACCCAGTACTTC. Translated: CASSLRRRVQETQYF.

This chain joins TRBV4-2 and TRBJ1-4; tentative D call: TRBD1 (5 bases). Per germline, CDR1 LGHNA and CDR2 YNFKEQ. This CDR3 spans 17 amino acids. Trimming cost V 0 bases and J 0 bases, with 11 bases left between them. CDR3 residues: CASSQDPATATNEKLFF. Written as DNA, the CDR3 is TGTGCCAGCAGCCAAGACCCTGCGACAGCAACTAATGAAAAACTGTTTTTT.

The chain uses TRBV27 and TRBJ2-7; D is ambiguous. Germline assignment: CDR1 MNHEY and CDR2 SMNVEV (reference sequence). The CDR3 runs to 14 residues. V was shortened by 6 bases and J by 3 bases, with 15 bases between the two germline ends. CDR3 DNA: TGTGCCAGCAGAAGTTTTGACGGATACTACGAGCAGTACTTC. Residues: CASRSFDGYYEQYF.

This clonotype was observed a few times. DNA for the CDR3: TGTGCCAGCAGTTTAAGGACTAGCGGGGGGGGGAATGAGCAGTTCTTC. Its translation is CASSLRTSGGGNEQFF. The V call is TRBV12-3 or TRBV12-4, the J call TRBJ2-1, with 15 nucleotides matching TRBD2. The CDR3 is 16 amino acids. The junction had 3 bases not matched to a gene; V was cut back by 2 bases and J by 7 bases.

This clonotype was observed a few times. The chain recombines TRBV19 with TRBJ1-5, with TRBD1 matching 7 bases. CDR1 is LNHDA and CDR2 is SQIVND in the germline V gene (reference sequence). Trimming cost V 2 bases and J 3 bases; bases outside gene matches: 4. The CDR3 extends over 15 amino acids. The CDR3 DNA reads TGTGCCAGTAGTATAAGAACAGGGGTCAATCAGCCCCAGCATTTT. Translating it yields CASSIRTGVNQPQHF.

This sequence joins TRBV6-5 and TRBJ2-7, with D possibly TRBD2 on 5 matching bases. V lost 2 bases and J 5 bases, leaving 19 bases between the germline ends. The CDR3 runs 16 residues. Per the germline V gene, CDR1 is MNHEY and CDR2 is SVGAGI. Written as DNA, the CDR3 is TGTGCCAGCAGTTACGGCCGGGGTAAGGGTGCGGACGAGCAGTACTTC. Translation: CASSYGRGKGADEQYF.

This clonotype was seen more than once but under ten times. This sequence joins TRBV10-3 and TRBJ2-3, with D uncertain. The ends were cut back, 2 bases at V and 0 bases at J, with 15 bases in the middle. This CDR3 has 17 amino acids. Per germline, CDR1 ENHRY and CDR2 SYGVKD. Written as DNA, the CDR3 is TGTGCCATCAGTGAGCCGCAAGGATTTTCTAGCACAGATACGCAGTATTTT. Its protein is CAISEPQGFSSTDTQYF.

The chain joins TRBV20-1 to TRBJ2-7, with D tentatively TRBD2 (6 bases). The CDR3 has 13 residues. Per the germline V gene, CDR1 is DFQATT and CDR2 is SNEGSKA (reference sequence). The germline V and J ends were trimmed by 3 bases and 4 bases, with 13 bases remaining between them. The CDR3 DNA reads as TGCAGTGCTAGTAGGCGGGAACGTTACGAGCAGTACTTC. It translates to CSASRRERYEQYF.

This clonotype was counted at least ten times. The chain links TRBV20-1 to TRBJ2-1; 15 nucleotides agree with TRBD2. Germline CDR1 and CDR2: DFQATT and SNEGSKA (reference sequence). V gave up 6 bases and J gave up 9 bases; unmatched junction bases: 15. The CDR3 is 17 residues long. The CDR3 nucleotides read TGCAGTGCATTCGGACTAGCGGGGGGGCCCCAGCTGGGTGAGCAGTTCTTC. Translated: CSAFGLAGGPQLGEQFF.

This clonotype was seen a handful of times. This chain links TRBV27 with TRBJ2-5, with 7 positions matching TRBD2. Trimming removed 5 bases from V and 1 base from J; junction bases left unmatched: 10. Germline V gives CDR1 MNHEY, CDR2 SMNVEV (reference sequence). The CDR3 covers 16 residues. CDR3 sequence: CASSVRMTSTQETQYF. CDR3 in DNA: TGTGCCAGCAGTGTGCGAATGACTAGCACCCAAGAGACCCAGTACTTC.

This clonotype was observed a handful of times. This sequence joins TRBV12-3 or TRBV12-4 and TRBJ2-3; D perhaps matches TRBD2 (5 bases). This CDR3 is 13 amino acids long. V was pared by 3 bases and J by 5 bases, with 9 bases between. CDR3 sequence (DNA): TGTGCCAGCAGTTTTAACGGGGAAGATACGCAGTATTTT. Protein product: CASSFNGEDTQYF.

This chain joins TRBV20-1 and TRBJ1-2, with TRBD1 identical over 9 bases. Looked up from germline, CDR1 is DFQATT and CDR2 is SNEGSKA (reference sequence). The CDR3 covers 13 residues. V was pared by 2 bases and J by 4 bases, with 2 bases of the junction left unmatched. The CDR3 region is CSARSTGGYGYTF. As DNA, the CDR3 is TGCAGTGCTAGATCGACAGGGGGCTATGGCTACACCTTC.

V and J are TRBV12-3 or TRBV12-4 and TRBJ2-5; D is unresolved. This CDR3 has 13 amino acids. V lost 6 bases and J 1 base, leaving 9 bases between the germline ends. CDR3 sequence reads: CASSLLGQETQYF. The CDR3 nucleotides read TGTGCCAGCAGCCTCCTAGGCCAAGAGACCCAGTACTTC.

This clonotype came up many times. The chain has TRBV5-6 and TRBJ2-3; D not certain. The CDR3 has 12 residues. V was clipped by 4 bases and J by 5 bases, with 8 bases between them. Germline lookup yields CDR1 SGHDT and CDR2 YYEEEE. The chain's CDR3 is CASSIPQDTQYF. In DNA, the CDR3 is TGTGCCAGCAGCATTCCACAAGATACGCAGTATTTT.

This chain uses TRBV12-3 or TRBV12-4 with TRBJ2-3, with 9 nucleotides matching TRBD1. CDR3 length equals 17 residues. With V trimmed by 4 bases and J by 1 base, 9 bases remained unmatched. The CDR3 reads CASSSAGTGFGTDTQYF. The CDR3 DNA is TGTGCCAGCAGTTCCGCCGGGACAGGGTTCGGCACAGATACGCAGTATTTT.

The sample holds a few counts of this clonotype. The chain combines TRBV10-2 with TRBJ2-2; 8 nucleotides align to TRBD2. Per germline, CDR1 WSHSY and CDR2 SAAADI. The junction had 4 bases not matched to a gene; V was cut back by 7 bases and J by 3 bases. The CDR3 covers 14 residues. CDR3 in DNA: TGCGCCAGCAACCCGACTAGCGACACCGGGGAGCTGTTTTTT. This encodes CASNPTSDTGELFF.

The chain links TRBV12-3 or TRBV12-4 to TRBJ1-2; unclear D gene. V dropped 2 bases and J dropped 4 bases, with 8 bases sitting between them. This CDR3 is built from 13 residues. CDR3 loop: CASSLKPGYGYTF. The CDR3, as DNA: TGTGCCAGCAGTTTAAAGCCCGGCTATGGCTACACCTTC.

The rearrangement links TRBV6-5 to TRBJ2-1; weak D call: TRBD2 (5 bases). The V end lost 6 bases, the J end lost 2 bases, and 11 bases lay between the germline ends. CDR3 size: 14 residues. Germline CDR1 and CDR2: MNHEY and SVGAGI. In DNA, the CDR3 is TGTGCCAGCAGCTACGGGGTTACCTACAATGAGCAGTTCTTC. It encodes CASSYGVTYNEQFF.